These T cell receptor beta chains were read from a single sample in a study of blood T cells in healthy people across ages. TCRdb called the 5' RACE reads again in MiXCR, with one record for every CDR3 protein. The sample lists 720,000 or so distinct CDR3 sequences, 35% to 50% seen once, with 25% to 35% in the top ten. Sequencing was carried out using blood. The receptor source for this set is an elderly man in good health. Both conserved end residues are part of each CDR3. The order of the fields is V gene, J gene, D gene, clone size, CDR3 DNA, CDR3 protein. A D gene is named only where the DNA matches it firmly. Size values are once, few and many counts, or a class for expanded clones, and some rows have none.

V: TRBV7-2; J: TRBJ1-6; D: NA; size: many; DNA: TGTGCCAGCAGCTCCAGCTCCTATAATTCACCCCTCCACTTT; CDR3: CASSSSSYNSPLHF
V: TRBV7-2; J: TRBJ2-5; D: NA; size: NA; DNA: TGTGCCAGCAGCTTCTCCAAGTTGGAGACCCAGTACTTC; CDR3: CASSFSKLETQYF
V: TRBV6-5; J: TRBJ2-3; D: NA; size: NA; DNA: TGTGCCAGCAGTGCACGACAGGCAGATACGCAGTATTTT; CDR3: CASSARQADTQYF
V: TRBV11-3; J: TRBJ2-3; D: TRBD1; size: few; DNA: TGTGCCAGCAGCTCCGGGACAGGGTGGTCAGATACGCAGTATTTT; CDR3: CASSSGTGWSDTQYF
V: TRBV20-1; J: TRBJ1-5; D: NA; size: NA; DNA: TGCAGTGCTAGAGAATCAACAGGGTATAGCAATCAGCCCCAGCATTTT; CDR3: CSARESTGYSNQPQHF
V: TRBV6-2/TRBV6-3; J: TRBJ1-2; D: TRBD1; size: few; DNA: TGTGCCAGCAGTACGACAGGGTCGGATGGCTACACCTTC; CDR3: CASSTTGSDGYTF
V: TRBV12-3/TRBV12-4; J: TRBJ2-3; D: NA; size: NA; DNA: TGTGCCAGCGGCTTTACTGGGCCAGGGGTTTTTCCAGATACGCAGTATTTT; CDR3: CASGFTGPGVFPDTQYF
V: TRBV4-2; J: TRBJ2-5; D: NA; size: few; DNA: TGTGCCAGCAGCCAAGATCGCGTGGGTCCTACGACCCAGTACTTC; CDR3: CASSQDRVGPTTQYF
V: TRBV5-6; J: TRBJ2-1; D: TRBD2; size: NA; DNA: TGTGCCAGCAGCTACGGAAGTAGCGGGAGGGCCACTGAGCAGTTCTTC; CDR3: CASSYGSSGRATEQFF
V: TRBV3-1; J: TRBJ1-5; D: NA; size: NA; DNA: TGTGCCAGCAGCCTCAGGGCGTCTAATCAGCCCCAGCATTTT; CDR3: CASSLRASNQPQHF
V: TRBV4-3; J: TRBJ2-1; D: NA; size: NA; DNA: TGCGCCAGCAGCCAAGACGGCTACTCCTACAATGAGCAGTTCTTC; CDR3: CASSQDGYSYNEQFF
V: TRBV4-3; J: TRBJ2-4; D: NA; size: NA; DNA: TGCGCCAGCAGCCAAGGGTCGGTTAGCGACATTCAGTACTTC; CDR3: CASSQGSVSDIQYF